This T cell receptor (beta chain) was found in a study of read filtering for tumor transcriptome and immune sequencing. This library used roughly 0.4 ug RNA and molecular barcoded adaptors spanning alpha/delta and beta/gamma chains. TCRdb itself ran the reads through MiXCR, one entry per CDR3 protein. The sample contains about 47,000 distinct CDR3 sequences, approximately 12% of which appear only once. This clonotype was observed many times. The germline V gene has CDR1 LNHDA and CDR2 SQIVND (reference sequence). V gave up 3 bases and J gave up 1 base, with 8 bases separating them. The CDR3 has 14 residues.

This sequence joins TRBV19 and TRBJ2-3; possible D gene TRBD2, 6 bases. The sample was a population of CD138-negative cells sorted from bone marrow. The receptor's source is a donor at least 40 years old with multiple myeloma. Here the CDR3 reads CASSIPGGTDTQYF. CDR3 DNA sequence: TGTGCCAGTAGTATTCCGGGAGGCACAGATACGCAGTATTTT.